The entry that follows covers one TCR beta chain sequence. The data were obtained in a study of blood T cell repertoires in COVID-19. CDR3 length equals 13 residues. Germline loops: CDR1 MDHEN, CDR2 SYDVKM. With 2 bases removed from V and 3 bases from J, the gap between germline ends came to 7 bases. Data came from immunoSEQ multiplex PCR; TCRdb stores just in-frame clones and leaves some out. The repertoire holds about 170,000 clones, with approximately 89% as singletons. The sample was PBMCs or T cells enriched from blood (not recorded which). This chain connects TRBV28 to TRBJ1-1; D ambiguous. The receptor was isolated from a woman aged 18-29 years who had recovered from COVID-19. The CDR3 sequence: CASSLTLDTEAFF. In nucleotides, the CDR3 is TGTGCCAGCAGTTTAACCTTAGACACTGAAGCTTTCTTT.